Each of the 23 T cell receptor beta chains below was sequenced from the same sample in a study of blood T cell repertoires in COVID-19. Sequencing was performed with immunoSEQ multiplex PCR; in TCRdb, only in-frame clones are kept and a portion is missing. Of more than 65,000 clones listed, around 79% are singletons. Sequencing was done on a sample of peripheral blood. These receptors all come from a man aged 55 to 69 with acute or convalescent COVID-19.

This chain connects TRBV7-2 to TRBJ1-1; tentative D call: TRBD1 (6 bases). The V gene's germline CDR1 is SGHTA and CDR2 FQGNSA. The V gene lost 6 bases and the J gene lost 7 bases, with 21 bases spanning the gap. This CDR3 comprises 15 residues. The chain's CDR3 is CASSFRLTGPSEAFF. The CDR3 coding sequence is TGTGCCAGCAGTTTTCGTTTGACAGGACCCAGTGAAGCTTTCTTT. Complete variable domain (other parts from reference TRBV7-2 and TRBJ1-1): GAGVSQSPSNKVTEKGKDVELRCDPISGHTALYWYRQSLGQGLEFLIYFQGNSAPDKSGLPSDRFSAERTGGSVSTLTIQRTQQEDSAVYLCASSFRLTGPSEAFFGQGTRLTVV.

This clone turned up a few times. V gene TRBV4-1 combines with J gene TRBJ1-2; 12 bases are shared with TRBD1. Per the germline V gene, CDR1 is MGHRA and CDR2 is YSYEKL. The CDR3 contains 17 residues. V shed 4 bases and J 4 bases; nucleotides not matched to a gene: 10. This CDR3 is CASSPVTGTGGGYGYTF. DNA for the CDR3: TGCGCCAGCAGCCCCGTAACCGGGACAGGGGGCGGCTATGGCTACACCTTC.

This chain joins TRBV5-1 and TRBJ2-7; weak D call: TRBD1 (6 bases). The CDR3 is made up of 13 amino acids. Per the germline V gene, CDR1 is SGHRS and CDR2 is YFSETQ. Between the trimmed V and J ends, which lost 4 bases and 4 bases, there was a span of 12 bases. The CDR3 sequence: CASSPMGAYEQYF. CDR3 DNA sequence: TGCGCCAGCAGCCCTATGGGGGCTTACGAGCAGTACTTC.

The chain couples TRBV19 to TRBJ2-2; 8 bases map to TRBD1. Germline V lookup: CDR1 LNHDA, CDR2 SQIVND (reference sequence). CDR3 size: 14 residues. The V and J ends lost 10 bases and 5 bases, in that order; junction bases with no gene match: 9. CDR3 in amino acids: CATDDRGRTGELFF. The CDR3 nucleotides are TGTGCCACCGACGACAGGGGTAGGACCGGGGAGCTGTTTTTT. The entire variable domain, with the rest obtained from reference TRBV19 and TRBJ2-2, is as follows: DGGITQSPKYLFRKEGQNVTLSCEQNLNHDAMYWYRQDPGQGLRLIYYSQIVNDFQKGDIAEGYSVSREKKESFPLTVTSAQKNPTAFYLCATDDRGRTGELFFGEGSRLTVL.

This chain links TRBV9 with TRBJ2-3; the D is unclear. Trimming removed 2 bases at V and 0 bases at J, with 7 bases between. Germline values: CDR1 SGDLS, CDR2 YYNGEE. The CDR3 is 14 residues long. In DNA form, the CDR3 reads TGTGCCAGCAGCGTTCTCTCTAGCACAGATACGCAGTATTTT. Its translation: CASSVLSSTDTQYF.

This chain connects TRBV6-4 to TRBJ1-1, with 9 bases matching TRBD1. Looked up from germline, CDR1 is MRHNA and CDR2 is SNTAGT. The V gene end was trimmed by 0 bases and the J gene end by 2 bases; junction bases not matched to a gene: 1. The CDR3 is 15 amino acids. Here the CDR3 reads CASSDSTGGNTEAFF. The CDR3 DNA reads TGTGCCAGCAGTGACTCCACAGGGGGCAACACTGAAGCTTTCTTT.

V and J are TRBV13 and TRBJ1-2, with D perhaps matching TRBD1 (6 bases). The CDR3 loop spans 13 amino acids. Trimming took off 5 bases at V and 6 bases at J, with 13 bases between the two ends. Germline V gene data show CDR1 as PRHDT and CDR2 as FYEKMQ (reference sequence). The CDR3 region is CASSGGQNDGYTF. In DNA form, the CDR3 reads TGTGCCAGCAGCGGGGGACAAAACGATGGCTACACCTTC.

The chain couples TRBV4-2 to TRBJ2-5; TRBD2 matches 9 bases. From germline, CDR1 is LGHNA and CDR2 YNFKEQ. The CDR3 contains 16 residues. The V segment lost 7 bases and the J segment 1 base; nucleotides outside the gene matches: 10. CDR3 bases: TGTGCCAGCACCCGGGAATGGCGGGGGGGCCAAGAGACCCAGTACTTC. Amino acid sequence: CASTREWRGGQETQYF.

The J gene is TRBJ1-5, the V gene TRBV7-6; 9 nucleotides match TRBD1. Germline V CDR1 and CDR2: SGHVS, FNYEAQ. J was trimmed by 7 bases and V by 2 bases; bases with no gene match: 12. CDR3 length: 17 amino acids. The CDR3 DNA reads as TGTGCCAGCAGCTTATACCCACCGGGACAGGGCTACCAGCCCCAGCATTTT. Its protein product is CASSLYPPGQGYQPQHF.

This clone was found a few times. The gene calls are TRBV5-4 and TRBJ1-1; 9 bases line up with TRBD1. The junction had 5 bases not matched to a gene; V was cut back by 4 bases and J by 1 base. This CDR3 spans 15 amino acids. Germline CDR1 reads SGHNT; CDR2 reads YYREEE (reference sequence). CDR3 DNA sequence: TGTGCCAGCAGCACCCCGGGACAGGGGAACACTGAAGCTTTCTTT. It codes for CASSTPGQGNTEAFF.

The DNA for the CDR3 is TGTGCCAGTAGTATATCTTGGGGGGGGATACAGGCGAACACTGAAGCTTTCTTT. Protein product: CASSISWGGIQANTEAFF. The chain combines TRBV19 with TRBJ1-1; D possibly corresponds to TRBD1 (5 bases). Germline assignment: CDR1 LNHDA and CDR2 SQIVND (reference sequence). V lost 2 bases to trimming and J lost 1 base, with 20 bases between them. There are 18 residues in the CDR3.

V usage is TRBV4-2 and J usage is TRBJ2-7; TRBD1 is a possible D gene (5 bases). The V end was cut by 1 base, the J end by 0 bases, with 13 bases between. There are 16 residues in the CDR3. Germline V gene lookup returns CDR1 LGHNA and CDR2 YNFKEQ. CDR3 coding DNA: TGTGCCAGCAGCCAAGTGGGGCAGGCCAGCTCCTACGAGCAGTACTTC. This sequence encodes CASSQVGQASSYEQYF.

CDR3 in amino acids: CASRGLAGNNEQFF. The DNA for the CDR3 is TGCGCCAGCAGGGGACTAGCGGGGAACAATGAGCAGTTCTTC. This chain links TRBV10-1 with TRBJ2-1; 13 bases fit TRBD2. The CDR3 loop spans 14 amino acids. V shed 6 bases, J shed 5 bases, and the junction held 1 base outside the gene matches. Germline-derived CDR1 and CDR2 are WNHNN and SYGVQD (reference sequence).

The chain carries TRBV2 and TRBJ2-1; 8 bases map to TRBD2. V gave up 6 bases and J gave up 8 bases; unmatched junction bases: 12. Germline values: CDR1 SNHLY, CDR2 FYNNEI. The CDR3 spans 15 residues. CDR3 residues: CASSARGAGLDEQFF. Here the CDR3 DNA reads TGTGCCAGCAGCGCGCGGGGGGCCGGCTTGGATGAGCAGTTCTTC.

This clone appeared once. The chain recombines TRBV5-1 with TRBJ1-1; 10 nucleotides agree with TRBD1. The germline V gene has CDR1 SGHRS and CDR2 YFSETQ. There are 17 residues in the CDR3. V shed 4 bases and J 5 bases; nucleotides not matched to a gene: 14. The CDR3 DNA reads TGCGCCAGCAGCGGTGACAGGGGGCGAGGGAAAGGAACTGAAGCTTTCTTT. This encodes CASSGDRGRGKGTEAFF.

The chain carries TRBV5-4 and TRBJ2-5; 9 bases are shared with TRBD2. The CDR3 has 15 amino acids. V lost 1 base, J lost 1 base, and 2 bases stayed unmatched. The V gene's germline CDR1 is SGHNT and CDR2 YYREEE (reference sequence). The CDR3 loop reads CASSLPSGAQETQYF. CDR3 DNA sequence: TGTGCCAGCAGCTTGCCTAGCGGGGCCCAAGAGACCCAGTACTTC. Supplemented by reference TRBV5-4 and TRBJ2-5, the full variable domain reads ETGVTQSPTHLIKTRGQQVTLRCSSQSGHNTVSWYQQALGQGPQFIFQYYREEENGRGNFPPRFSGLQFPNYSSELNVNALELDDSALYLCASSLPSGAQETQYFGPGTRLLVL.

This clone appeared a few times. The chain carries TRBV6-2 or TRBV6-3 and TRBJ2-7; 9 nucleotides line up with TRBD2. Trimming at V came to 0 bases and at J to 5 bases, leaving 11 bases not matched to a gene. The germline V gene has CDR1 MNHEY and CDR2 SVGEGT. The CDR3 runs 17 residues. DNA for the CDR3: TGTGCCAGCAGTTACTCAGGAGCGGGGGGCTTTTGGAACGAGCAGTACTTC. Its protein is CASSYSGAGGFWNEQYF.

The genes are TRBV5-4 and TRBJ2-7; the D is unclear. Germline V CDR1 and CDR2: SGHNT, YYREEE (reference sequence). The ends were cut back, 0 bases at V and 2 bases at J, with 9 bases in the middle. The CDR3 consists of 14 residues. CDR3 region: CASSLVGSAYEQYF. The CDR3 nucleotides are TGTGCCAGCAGCTTGGTTGGCAGCGCCTACGAGCAGTACTTC.

The chain has TRBV6-5 and TRBJ1-6, with D maybe TRBD1 (6 bases). This CDR3 is 14 amino acids long. The germline V gene has CDR1 MNHEY and CDR2 SVGAGI. V was clipped by 7 bases and J by 10 bases, with 17 bases between them. This chain's CDR3 is CASTPGGLGSPLHF. The CDR3 DNA is TGTGCCAGCACTCCCGGGGGGCTAGGCTCACCCCTCCACTTT.

This clone is a singleton in its sample. This chain links TRBV10-2 with TRBJ2-3; no reliable D call. Germline CDR1 WSHSY, CDR2 SAAADI. This CDR3 is built from 14 residues. V dropped 2 bases and J dropped 6 bases, with 12 bases sitting between them. The CDR3 sequence is CASSETRGADTQYF. As DNA, the CDR3 is TGCGCCAGCAGTGAGACGAGAGGTGCCGATACGCAGTATTTT.

The CDR3 DNA sequence: TGTGCCAGTAGTACCCAGGGATACACTGAAGCTTTCTTT. Translating it yields CASSTQGYTEAFF. The J gene is TRBJ1-1, the V gene TRBV19; a possible D gene is TRBD1 (5 bases). Germline CDR1 reads LNHDA; CDR2 reads SQIVND (reference sequence). CDR3 length equals 13 residues. The V and J ends lost 4 bases and 3 bases respectively, with 9 bases between them.

The V and J genes are TRBV7-2 and TRBJ2-1; 7 bases agree with TRBD1. Trimming removed 3 bases from V and 4 bases from J; junction bases left unmatched: 6. The germline V gene encodes CDR1 SGHTA and CDR2 FQGNSA. The CDR3 length is 15 residues. The CDR3 region is CASSFYGTEYNEQFF. The CDR3 DNA is TGTGCCAGCAGCTTTTACGGGACAGAATACAATGAGCAGTTCTTC.

The CDR3 DNA reads as TGTGCCAGCAGCCCTAGGGGAGGGGTTGCCTACGAGCAGTACTTC. Translated, it gives CASSPRGGVAYEQYF. The V gene is TRBV7-9, the J gene TRBJ2-7; 7 bases are shared with TRBD2. V was clipped by 5 bases and J by 2 bases; unmatched bases: 9. CDR1 SEHNR and CDR2 FQNEAQ come from the germline V gene (reference sequence). The CDR3 sequence is 15 residues long.